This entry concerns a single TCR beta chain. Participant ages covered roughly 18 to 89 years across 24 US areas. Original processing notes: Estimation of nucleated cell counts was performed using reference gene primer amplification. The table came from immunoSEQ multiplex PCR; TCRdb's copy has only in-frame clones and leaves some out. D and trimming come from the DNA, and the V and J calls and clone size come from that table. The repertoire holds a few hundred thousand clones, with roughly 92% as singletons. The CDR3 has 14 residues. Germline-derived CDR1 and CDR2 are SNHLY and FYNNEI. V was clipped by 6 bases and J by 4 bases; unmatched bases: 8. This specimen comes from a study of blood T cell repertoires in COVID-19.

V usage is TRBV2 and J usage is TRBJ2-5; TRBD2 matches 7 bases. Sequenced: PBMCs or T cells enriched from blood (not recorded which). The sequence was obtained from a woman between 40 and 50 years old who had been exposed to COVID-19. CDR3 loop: CASRGGSEIETQYF. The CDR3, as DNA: TGTGCCAGCAGGGGCGGGAGTGAAATAGAGACCCAGTACTTC.